The 16 T cell receptor beta chains in this list originate from one sample, sequenced in a study of molecular identifiers for immune sequencing clone quantification. TCRdb called the PCR reads again in MiXCR, with one record for every CDR3 protein. The data hold approximately 630,000 distinct CDR3 sequences, with less than 30% observed a single time. The sequenced sample consisted of naive CD8+ T cells from blood, with Jurkat cell RNA spiked in. Subset denoted: FACS-sorted CD8+CD4-CCR7+CD45RA+ naive T cells. The receptors derive from a human donor in good health. Some libraries in this study had Jurkat cell RNA spiked in.

Comment on this clonotype: Being one base from a much bigger clone, this may be a read error. V gene TRBV6-6 combines with J gene TRBJ1-1, with 8 nucleotides matching TRBD1. This CDR3 comprises 16 residues. Germline values: CDR1 MNHNY, CDR2 SVGAGI (reference sequence). This chain's CDR3 is CASSYETGDMNSEAFF. CDR3 DNA: TGTGCCAGCAGTTACGAGACAGGGGATATGAACTCTGAAGCTTTCTTT.

The chain couples TRBV27 to TRBJ2-7; D is possibly TRBD2 (6 bases). The V gene's germline CDR1 is MNHEY and CDR2 SMNVEV (reference sequence). The CDR3 has 13 amino acids. Deletions cut 4 bases from V and 4 bases from J, with 11 bases between. The CDR3: CASSYKSGYEQYF. CDR3 in DNA: TGTGCCAGCAGTTATAAAAGCGGGTACGAGCAGTACTTC.

This clonotype was observed a few times. The chain is built from TRBV6-2 or TRBV6-3 and TRBJ1-2, with a possible D match to TRBD1 (5 bases). CDR1 and CDR2 from the germline V gene are MNHEY and SVGEGT. The CDR3 runs to 13 residues. Trimming removed 6 bases at V and 6 bases at J, with 14 bases between. The CDR3 DNA is TGTGCCAGCAGCATCGGGGCTTATGATGGCTACACCTTC. Its protein product is CASSIGAYDGYTF.

This clonotype showed up many times. The gene calls are TRBV11-2 and TRBJ2-6; D might be TRBD1 or TRBD2, each matching 5 bases. Trimming removed 5 bases at V and 3 bases at J, with 17 bases between. This CDR3 contains 17 residues. Germline V gene sequence: CDR1 SGHAT, CDR2 FQNNGV. The CDR3, as DNA: TGTGCCAGCAGCCTAGCCGGGGCAGGGAATGGGGCCAACGTCCTGACTTTC. Translated: CASSLAGAGNGANVLTF. The full variable domain, its missing parts supplied by reference TRBV11-2 and TRBJ2-6, is EAGVAQSPRYKIIEKRQSVAFWCNPISGHATLYWYQQILGQGPKLLIQFQNNGVVDDSQLPKDRFSAERLKGVDSTLKIQPAKLEDSAVYLCASSLAGAGNGANVLTFGAGSRLTVL.

The chain uses TRBV27 and TRBJ2-1; no clear D. Trimming shortened V by 1 base and J by 5 bases, and 21 bases separated the two germline ends. The V gene's germline CDR1 is MNHEY and CDR2 SMNVEV (reference sequence). CDR3 length: 18 residues. CDR3 residues: CASSLLPLSASRHNEQFF. For the CDR3, the DNA is TGTGCCAGCAGTTTATTGCCCTTGTCAGCTTCACGTCACAATGAGCAGTTCTTC.

This clonotype occurred many times. This chain uses TRBV9 with TRBJ2-2, with a possible D match to TRBD1 (6 bases). With 3 bases removed from V and 6 bases from J, the gap between germline ends came to 15 bases. This CDR3 comprises 15 residues. Germline values: CDR1 SGDLS, CDR2 YYNGEE. CDR3 coding DNA: TGTGCCAGCAGCGGGACCGGACAGTTAGCCGGGGAGCTGTTTTTT. It translates to CASSGTGQLAGELFF.

The gene calls are TRBV11-2 and TRBJ2-1; TRBD2 matches 9 bases. V lost 5 bases and J lost 0; bases outside the gene matches: 17. The germline V gene has CDR1 SGHAT and CDR2 FQNNGV. The CDR3 is 20 amino acids. CDR3 in amino acids: CASSAYGGSSGASSYNEQFF. CDR3 nucleotide sequence: TGTGCCAGCAGCGCTTACGGGGGTTCTAGCGGGGCCAGCTCCTACAATGAGCAGTTCTTC.

This clonotype was seen many times. The gene calls are TRBV7-9 and TRBJ2-3; 11 bases agree with TRBD2. Germline values: CDR1 SEHNR, CDR2 FQNEAQ (reference sequence). The CDR3 totals 19 residues. Trimming cost V 5 bases and J 2 bases; bases outside gene matches: 15. The CDR3 DNA sequence: TGTGCCAGCAGCACAGGACTAGCGGGCACCCAATACCACACAGATACGCAGTATTTT. Translation: CASSTGLAGTQYHTDTQYF.

This clonotype was detected ten times or more. This sequence joins TRBV7-9 and TRBJ2-2; D call uncertain. CDR1 is SEHNR, CDR2 FQNEAQ, per germline (reference sequence). The CDR3 totals 12 residues. The V end was cut by 4 bases, the J end by 5 bases, with 5 bases between. Here the CDR3 reads CASSSLTGELFF. The DNA of the CDR3 is TGTGCCAGCAGCTCCCTAACCGGGGAGCTGTTTTTT.

As to this clonotype: Compared with germline, one end of the junction differs, possibly owing to a read error. The chain is built from TRBV12-3 or TRBV12-4 and TRBJ2-3; D may match TRBD1 or TRBD2 (5 bases each). There are 15 residues in the CDR3. CDR3 DNA sequence: TGTGCCAGAAGTTGGGGACGTTTGCAGACAGATACGCAGTATTTT. This gives the protein CARSWGRLQTDTQYF.

This clonotype was seen at least ten times. The chain carries TRBV4-3 and TRBJ2-7, with TRBD2 as a possible D gene (5 bases). Germline loops: CDR1 LGHNA, CDR2 YSLEER. V gave up 4 bases and J gave up 1 base, with 11 bases separating them. The CDR3 contains 14 residues. CDR3 DNA sequence: TGCGCCAGCAGCCCCCTGACGGGGTCCTACGAGCAGTACTTC. Its translation: CASSPLTGSYEQYF.

There are a few counts of this clonotype. One junction end does not reproduce the germline sequence, and a read error may be involved. V and J are TRBV5-3 and TRBJ2-3; D is perhaps TRBD2 (6 bases). TRBV5-3 is annotated as an ORF whose role is uncertain. The CDR3 extends over 15 amino acids. The CDR3 coding sequence is TGTGCCAGCAGCTTGTGGCTAGCGTTCACAGATACGCAGTATTTT. As protein: CASSLWLAFTDTQYF.

The table lists this clonotype with many counts. The chain is built from TRBV12-3 or TRBV12-4 and TRBJ1-1; D call uncertain. The CDR3 is 12 residues long. V was trimmed by 8 bases and J by 1 base, leaving 8 bases between them. CDR3 coding DNA: TGTGCCAGCCGGTTTGGGAACACTGAAGCTTTCTTT. Amino acid sequence: CASRFGNTEAFF.

There are many counts of this clonotype. This chain connects TRBV6-5 to TRBJ2-3; no clear D. Germline V gene data show CDR1 as MNHEY and CDR2 as SVGAGI. CDR3 length: 15 amino acids. V was clipped by 1 base and J by 3 bases, with 11 bases between them. CDR3 amino acids: CASSYFFQRTDTQYF. CDR3 sequence (DNA): TGTGCCAGCAGTTACTTCTTCCAGAGGACAGATACGCAGTATTTT.

A word on this clonotype: This may be a read error: a much more frequent sequence differs by one nucleotide. The chain links TRBV12-5 to TRBJ1-1; D uncertain. Germline-derived CDR1 and CDR2 are LGHNT and FRNRAP. The CDR3 contains 13 residues. V lost 3 bases and J lost 4, with 9 bases in between. The CDR3 reads CASGFGRSTEAFF. Written as DNA, the CDR3 is TGTGCTAGTGGTTTCGGACGGAGCACTGAAGCTTTCTTT.

As to this clonotype: Given the absence of the conserved phenylalanine or tryptophan at the CDR3 end, a read error is likely. The genes are TRBV29-1 and TRBJ1-1; D remains unclear. Germline V CDR1 and CDR2: SQVTM, ANQGSEA. Trimming removed 4 bases from V and 11 bases from J, with 14 bases in between. The CDR3 runs to 11 residues. The CDR3 DNA is TGCAGCGTTGTCTTGGGAGTGGAGGCTTTCTTA. Protein: CSVVLGVEAFL.